Here is one T cell receptor (beta chain) with its context. Original handling: Estimation of nucleated cell counts was performed using reference gene primer amplification. Here immunoSEQ multiplex PCR was the method, and the copy in TCRdb shows in-frame clones only, minus some. The V and J calls and clone size were taken over from that table, and D and trimming were inferred from the DNA. The table lists 310,000 or so clones, roughly 87% of them singletons. The germline gives CDR1 SGHTA, CDR2 FQGNSA. With 4 bases removed from V and 0 bases from J, the gap between germline ends came to 9 bases. This CDR3 spans 15 amino acids. This entry belongs to a study of blood T cell repertoires in COVID-19. Study background: COVID-19 samples from acute and convalescent phases originated in the United States, Italy and Spain.

The TCR sequence derives from a man aged 25 to 45 with COVID-19, enrolled during active disease. The chain combines TRBV7-2 with TRBJ1-4; possibly TRBD1 for D (6 bases). Sequenced: peripheral blood. The CDR3 coding sequence is TGTGCCAGCAGCTCCTGGACAGCAACTAATGAAAAACTGTTTTTT. Protein product: CASSSWTATNEKLFF.